The clone carrying this T cell receptor beta chain was recorded at least ten times. The CDR3 regions of TCR beta were amplified from RNA transcripts. An initial round of RT-PCR targeting the TCR CDR3 relied on the HTBI primer set. TCRdb passed the multiplex PCR reads through MiXCR, listing each CDR3 protein once. The table includes over 250,000 distinct CDR3 sequences, roughly an eighth detected once. This sample is part of a study of T cells in Graves' hyperthyroidism and ophthalmopathy. For the study at large: Initial diagnosis, before any treatment, was when peripheral blood was collected.

The diagnostic basis comprised clinical symptoms, serum thyroxine and TRAb, thyroid ultrasound and orbital computed tomography. The TCR comes from a middle-aged woman with Graves' ophthalmopathy. The material sequenced was blood.

CDR3 amino acids: CASSPRQYEQYF. In DNA form, the CDR3 reads TGTGCCAGCAGCCCCAGACAGTACGAGCAGTACTTC. The chain has TRBV2 and TRBJ2-7; tentatively, D is TRBD1 (5 bases). This CDR3 is built from 12 residues. CDR1 SNHLY and CDR2 FYNNEI come from the germline V gene. Between the trimmed V and J ends, which lost 6 bases and 4 bases, there was a span of 10 bases.